This T cell receptor beta chain was recorded in a study of Graves' ophthalmopathy and Graves' hyperthyroidism (dated by TCRdb to the late 2010s). Study-wide context: Peripheral blood was collected before any treatment was given, at the time of initial diagnosis. For training and testing, the 95 to 100 patients in the discovery cohort were randomly divided in a 7:3 ratio. TCR beta repertoire signatures were used to distinguish Graves' ophthalmopathy from Graves' hyperthyroidism and to predict progression to ophthalmopathy. A discovery set of about a hundred patients (more than 40 ophthalmopathy, 57 stable hyperthyroidism) was enrolled to explore V-J signatures distinguishing ophthalmopathy from hyperthyroidism. In 6 or 7 hyperthyroidism patients, T-cell repertoires of thyroid tissue and blood were compared. In total, approximately 140 blood samples were TCR-sequenced: 40 to 45 ophthalmopathy, under 85 hyperthyroidism and some 17 hyperthyroidism-to-ophthalmopathy patients. The independent validation cohort included about 19 hyperthyroidism patients plus 17 patients who later progressed from hyperthyroidism to ophthalmopathy. Following sampling, methimazole starting at 30 mg daily was administered to hyperthyroidism patients, and high-dose intravenous methylprednisolone was administered to ophthalmopathy patients. Study-level results and caveats: No statistical method was used to predetermine the sample size, and group allocation was not hidden from the investigators. In cross-validation, the 13-signature model distinguished ophthalmopathy from stable hyperthyroidism with about 87% sensitivity and 81.08% specificity, and in the test set the corresponding values were roughly 78% and 74%. Among expanded thyroid clonotypes with frequency above 0.001, most also showed up in blood, which suggests that blood repertoires may reflect the thyroid immune response. In validation, the model predicted ophthalmopathy progression with about 71% sensitivity and 72% to 80% specificity; some twelve predicted patients were CT-confirmed with GO in a median of 6.5 months.

Sequences SGHRS (CDR1) and YFSETQ (CDR2) are obtained from the germline V gene. Its CDR3 holds 16 amino acids, cysteine through phenylalanine. Solely the CDR3 DNA is kept, with 48 bases framed from the first base. The V end loses 0 bases and the J end loses 2 bases, and a stretch of 15 bases separates them. Hyperthyroidism was considered stable if no progression to ophthalmopathy occurred within 18 months of follow-up. Hyperthyroidism patients were newly diagnosed, were aged 18 to 65 years, and had a disease duration under 2 months. Patients were excluded if they had other autoimmune diseases, uncontrolled infections, pregnancy or lactation. Clinical symptoms, serum thyroxine, TRAb, thyroid ultrasound and orbital computed tomography were used for diagnosis. Ficoll-Paque density gradient centrifugation was used to isolate PBMCs from 9.5 to 10 ml of fresh peripheral blood. Trizol reagent was used to extract the total RNA, and its quality was then checked on an Agilent 2100 Bioanalyzer.

Concerning this clonotype itself: Its recognized antigen is unknown. No qualities accompany the bases; no much larger clone lies one base away.

TCR beta CDR3 regions were amplified from RNA transcripts for repertoire sequencing. The first round was an RT-PCR using HTBI primers with the Qiagen OneStep RT-PCR kit, and this first round was followed by a second-round multiplex PCR, then size selection and purification. Libraries were sequenced on an Illumina HiSeq2000 using paired-end 100 bp reads. For the original study's pipeline: Reads were processed with SOAPnuke, discarding reads with adapters, uncalled bases, mean Phred below 15, or no exact constant-primer or identifier match. COPE v1.2.5 was used to merge high-quality paired reads. Clonotypes were defined as unique nucleotide sequences and were aligned to IMGT TRB V, D and J references using MiTCR v1.1. Only V-J combinations with frequency above 0.0001 were analysed, covering 98% to 99.2% of repertoires. For each V-J combination, a TCR clonal expansion and chaos score was defined as F50 clonal expansion divided by the chaos observed in the TCRdist matrix. Features were reduced by Welch's t-statistics and random forest to 10 to 15 V-J combinations, which fed a naive Bayes classifier. The Morisita-Horn index was used to measure how similar the thyroid and blood repertoires were. The raw public data were reprocessed by TCRdb itself: fastp quality trimming at Q25, MiXCR clonotype calling, in-frame beta chains only. Each entry merges the rows of one CDR3 protein and shows their most common DNA and genes. The authors' filters were not applied to this entry. The table for this sample lists about 380,000 distinct CDR3 sequences; over 15% of them were counted only once. The ten largest clones add up to about 7% of the sample.

Sequencing used peripheral blood. The clonotype originates from a woman younger than 30 with stable Graves' hyperthyroidism. Donor details come from another sample of the same person, matched by shared clones. The chain was built from TRBV5-1 and TRBJ2-7, with no D gene named confidently. The CDR3 here reads CASSLAPGGNAYEQYF. The bases are TGCGCCAGCAGCTTGGCCCCAGGCGGCAATGCCTACGAGCAGTACTTC. The entire variable domain, with the stretches around the CDR3 drawn from the reference TRBV5-1 and TRBJ2-7 proteins, is KAGVTQTPRYLIKTRGQQVTLSCSPISGHRSVSWYQQTPGQGLQFLFEYFSETQRNKGNFPGRFSGRQFSNSRSEMNVSTLELGDSALYLCASSLAPGGNAYEQYFGPGTRLTVT.